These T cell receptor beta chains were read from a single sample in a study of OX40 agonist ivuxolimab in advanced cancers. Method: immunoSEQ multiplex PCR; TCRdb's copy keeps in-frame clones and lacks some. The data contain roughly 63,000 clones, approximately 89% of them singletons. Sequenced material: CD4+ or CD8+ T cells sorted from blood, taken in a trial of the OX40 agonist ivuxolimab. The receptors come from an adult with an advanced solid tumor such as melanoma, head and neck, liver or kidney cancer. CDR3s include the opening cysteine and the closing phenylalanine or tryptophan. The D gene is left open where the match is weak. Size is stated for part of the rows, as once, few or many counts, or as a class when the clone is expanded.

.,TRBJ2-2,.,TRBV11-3,TGTGCCAGCAGCTTACTTGGGGGCAGTAACGGGGAGCTGTTTTTT,CASSLLGGSNGELFF
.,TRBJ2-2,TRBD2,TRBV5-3,TGTGCCAGAAGCTCCTCGGCCAGCGGGGAAAACACCGGGGAGCTGTTTTTT,CARSSSASGENTGELFF
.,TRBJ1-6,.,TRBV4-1,TGCGCCAGCAGCCAATCGGGGGGAGACTATATTTATTCACCCCTCCACTTT,CASSQSGGDYIYSPLHF
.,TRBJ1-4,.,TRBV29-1,TGCAGCGTTGGGTGGGGTACAGGAGAAAAACTGTTTTTT,CSVGWGTGEKLFF
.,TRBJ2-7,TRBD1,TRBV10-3,TGTGCCATCAGCCGACAGGGGGCCCGCAACGAGCAGTACTTC,CAISRQGARNEQYF
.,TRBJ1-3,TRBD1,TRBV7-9,TGTGCCAGCAGCGTTACAGGGGAGCGCGGAAACACCATATATTTT,CASSVTGERGNTIYF
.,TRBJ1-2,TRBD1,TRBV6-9,TGTGCCAGCAGTTATTTCGTGACAGGGGGAGTGGGCTACACCTTC,CASSYFVTGGVGYTF
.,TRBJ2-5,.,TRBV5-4,TGTGCCAGCAGCTTGGGAGGGCAAGAGACCCAGTACTTC,CASSLGGQETQYF
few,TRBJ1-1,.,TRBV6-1,TGTGCCAGCAGACGGACAGCCCTGAACACTGAAGCTTTCTTT,CASRRTALNTEAFF
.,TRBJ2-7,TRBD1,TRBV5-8,TGTGCCAGCAGCTTACATCTTTGGGGACAGGGTGGCGAGCAGTACTTC,CASSLHLWGQGGEQYF
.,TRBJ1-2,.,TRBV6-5,TGTGCCAGCAGTTACGCCTTGGGTAACTATGGCTACACCTTC,CASSYALGNYGYTF
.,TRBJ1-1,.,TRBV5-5,TGTGCCAGCAGCTTCGCGCCCATGAACACTGAAGCTTTCTTT,CASSFAPMNTEAFF
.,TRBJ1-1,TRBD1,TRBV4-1,TGCGCCAGCAGCCAAGATCTCTTAACAGGGGGGAGGACTGAAGCTTTCTTT,CASSQDLLTGGRTEAFF
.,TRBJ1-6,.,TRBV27,TGTGCCAGCAGCCGTGGTCCAGGATATAATTCACCCCTCCACTTT,CASSRGPGYNSPLHF